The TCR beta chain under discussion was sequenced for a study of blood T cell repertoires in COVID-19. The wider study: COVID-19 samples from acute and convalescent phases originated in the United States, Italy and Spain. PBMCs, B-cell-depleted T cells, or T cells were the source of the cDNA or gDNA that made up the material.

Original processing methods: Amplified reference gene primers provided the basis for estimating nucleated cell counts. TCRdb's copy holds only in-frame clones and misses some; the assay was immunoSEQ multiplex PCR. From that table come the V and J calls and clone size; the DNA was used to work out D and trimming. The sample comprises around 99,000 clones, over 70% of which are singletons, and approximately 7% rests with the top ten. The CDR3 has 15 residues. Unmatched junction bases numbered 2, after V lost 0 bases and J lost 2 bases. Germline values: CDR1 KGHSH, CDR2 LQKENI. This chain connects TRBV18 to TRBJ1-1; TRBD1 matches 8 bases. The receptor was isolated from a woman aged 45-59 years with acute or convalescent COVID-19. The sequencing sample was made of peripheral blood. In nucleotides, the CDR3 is TGTGCCAGCTCACCACCCGGACAGGGTAACACTGAAGCTTTCTTT. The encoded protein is CASSPPGQGNTEAFF.